This TCR beta chain appears in the sequencing data of a study of beta chain features in type 1 diabetes (dated 2018 in TCRdb). In terms of the full investigation: Mean age, gender distribution, total cell number and subset yield were not different between patients and healthy donors. A total of roughly 99 million sorted cells were examined across all samples, and the number of cells per subset was strongly correlated with RNA yield. The study compared the TCRB repertoires of sorted circulating CD4+ T cell subsets in recently diagnosed type 1 diabetes patients with those in matched healthy donors. Regulatory and stem cell-like memory subsets were isolated from only 8 patients and about 8 healthy donors, whereas naive and central memory subsets came from all 28 donors.

CDR1 and CDR2 are read off the germline V gene as SGHRS and YFSETQ. V is reduced by 0 bases and J by 4 bases, leaving a spacing of 10 bases between them. The CDR3 goes from the cysteine to the phenylalanine over 14 residues. Only the CDR3 region is kept as DNA, spanning 42 bases read in frame from base 1. What the work shows at the level of the full study, not this receptor alone: In all four CD4+ subsets, TCRB CDR3 length was moderately but significantly shorter in type 1 diabetes patients. Naive, central memory and regulatory TCRB repertoires appeared to be more alike among patients than among healthy donors. Sequencing cDNA rather than genomic DNA could over-represent highly expressing activated cells, although activation and CD3 levels did not differ between groups. Patients with type 1 diabetes made fewer insertions and deleted more nucleotides at VDJ recombination sites, implying thymic rearrangement abnormalities. HLA sub-analyses involved small numbers of individuals, so any influence of HLA type on TCRB rearrangement remained unresolved. PCR might favor shorter templates, but patient and control samples were amplified and corrected together, so any skew would affect both groups equally.

A single peripheral blood draw of about 116 mL on average was collected from each donor into heparinised tubes. A BD FACSAria II and a panel including CD45RO, CCR7, CD25, CD127, CD95 and CD27 were used to sort naive, central memory, regulatory and stem cell-like memory CD4+ T cells. Purity was above 95% for every sorted population. PBMCs were isolated right away by Lymphoprep density gradient centrifugation and were stained directly, without culture. To minimize batch effects, samples were stained and sorted in pairs, one healthy donor with one patient per experiment. Concerning this clone: There is no known antigen for this receptor. No quality values exist for individual bases; no much larger clone is one base distant. Other DNA sequences of this sample code for an identical CDR3.

The entire isolated RNA was reverse transcribed using the High Capacity cDNA Reverse Transcription Kit, and thus expressed TCRB transcripts were sequenced. Deep immunoSEQ sequencing was applied to naive, central memory and regulatory T cell samples, giving an average of about 3.6 million total reads per sample. Sorted cells were lysed in RLT buffer and RNA was extracted with DNase-treated RNeasy Micro or Mini kits, depending on cell number. Each cell subset was processed on its own to prevent cross-contamination, while patient and healthy donor samples were processed together. Using the immunoSEQ multiplex PCR, TCRB sequences were amplified from cDNA into 87-bp fragments spanning the CDR3 region. The amplicons were sequenced using the Illumina HiSeq platform. On the authors' methods: PCR bias was corrected computationally using synthetic template baselines, and reads within Hamming distance 2 were collapsed, with unmergeable singletons discarded. Reads were aligned to IMGT to assign V, D and J genes, CDR3 length, and insertions or deletions at six rearrangement sites. Within each subset, clonotype counts were normalized to sorted cell number, after which true diversity and Gini coefficients were computed with the tcR R package. The overlap coefficient, calculated on TCRB nucleotide sequences, was used to quantify repertoire sharing. Sourced from immuneACCESS, this table was stored by TCRdb with only in-frame sequences that have V and J called. A share of the clones is absent; for the studies checked, an unresolved V gene accounts for under half, and the remainder has no known explanation. D and trimming were read from the DNA, whereas the V and J calls and clone size are those reported in that table. The sample table holds over 40,000 clones, of which roughly 70% were seen once. Of the sample, 1.5% to 2% is held by the ten largest clones.

Sequences were obtained from Tregs from blood. This specimen's cell subset or site label, per the study, means: regulatory CD4+ T cells. The sequence links TRBV5-1 to TRBJ2-5, with the D segment identity uncertain. This receptor was identified in a man aged 25 to 45 with type 1 diabetes. Some clones in this sample may be carry-over from other donors' samples. The CDR3 region has the sequence CASSLVAVGETQYF. DNA sequence: TGCGCCAGCAGCTTGGTCGCAGTTGGAGAGACCCAGTACTTC.